This T cell receptor (beta chain) was recorded in a study of control samples from healthy donors and cancer patients (dated by TCRdb to the early 2020s). Receptor libraries were prepared by the immunoSEQ multiplex PCR assay. TCRdb obtained this table from immuneACCESS and retained in-frame rearrangements with V and J assigned. These tables miss some clones; where compared with another copy, unresolved V genes account for less than half of the shortfall, and the remainder is unexplained. This sample has approximately 160,000 clones in its table, and more than 90% of those were observed once. Just over 2% of the sample goes to the ten largest clones. The CDR3 holds 15 amino acids from the cysteine to the phenylalanine. Here the CDR3 DNA is all that survives: 45 bases in frame from base 1. Deletion took 4 bases off V and 3 bases off J, with a span of 14 bases between the germline ends. CDR1 and CDR2, per the germline V gene, are SGHTA and FQGTGA.

To note about this clone: The target of this receptor is not known. It has no much larger one-base neighbor in the sample; base qualities were not kept.

Specimen: blood. Recombination connected TRBV7-3 to TRBJ2-3; the D gene cannot be named for sure. The TCR comes from a woman between 35 and 50 years old in good health. Read as DNA, the sequence is TGTGCCAGCAGCTCCCAAGGGATCCGGACAGATACGCAGTATTTT. The translation is CASSSQGIRTDTQYF.